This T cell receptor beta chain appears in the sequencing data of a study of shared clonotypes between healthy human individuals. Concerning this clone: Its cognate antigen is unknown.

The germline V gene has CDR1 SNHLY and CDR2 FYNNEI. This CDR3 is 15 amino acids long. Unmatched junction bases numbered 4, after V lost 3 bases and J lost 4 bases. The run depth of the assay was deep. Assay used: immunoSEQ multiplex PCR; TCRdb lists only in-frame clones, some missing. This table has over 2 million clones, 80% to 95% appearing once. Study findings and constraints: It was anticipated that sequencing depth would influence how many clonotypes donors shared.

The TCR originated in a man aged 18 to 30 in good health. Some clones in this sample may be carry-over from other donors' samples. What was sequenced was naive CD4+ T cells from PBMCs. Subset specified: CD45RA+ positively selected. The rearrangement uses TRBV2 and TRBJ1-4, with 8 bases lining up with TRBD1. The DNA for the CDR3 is TGTGCCAGCAGTGAGCAGACAGGGGATAATGAAAAACTGTTTTTT. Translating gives CASSEQTGDNEKLFF.